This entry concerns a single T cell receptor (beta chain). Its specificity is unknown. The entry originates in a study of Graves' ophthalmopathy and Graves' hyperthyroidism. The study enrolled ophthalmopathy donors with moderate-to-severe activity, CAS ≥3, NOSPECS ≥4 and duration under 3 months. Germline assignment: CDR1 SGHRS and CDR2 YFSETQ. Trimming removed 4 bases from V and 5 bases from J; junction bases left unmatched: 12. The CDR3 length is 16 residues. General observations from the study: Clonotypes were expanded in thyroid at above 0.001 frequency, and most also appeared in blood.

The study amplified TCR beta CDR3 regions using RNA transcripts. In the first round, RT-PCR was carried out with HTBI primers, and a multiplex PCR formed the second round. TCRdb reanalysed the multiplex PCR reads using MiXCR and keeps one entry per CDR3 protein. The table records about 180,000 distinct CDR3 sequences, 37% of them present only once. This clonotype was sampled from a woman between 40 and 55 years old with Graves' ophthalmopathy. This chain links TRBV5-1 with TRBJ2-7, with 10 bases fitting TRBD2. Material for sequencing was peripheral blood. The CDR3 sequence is CASSPLDSGRFHEQYF. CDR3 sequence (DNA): TGCGCCAGCAGCCCCCTTGATAGCGGGAGGTTCCACGAGCAGTACTTC. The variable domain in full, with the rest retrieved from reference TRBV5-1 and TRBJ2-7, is KAGVTQTPRYLIKTRGQQVTLSCSPISGHRSVSWYQQTPGQGLQFLFEYFSETQRNKGNFPGRFSGRQFSNSRSEMNVSTLELGDSALYLCASSPLDSGRFHEQYFGPGTRLTVT.